The present TCR beta chain was sequenced within a study of blood T cells in healthy people across ages. Regarding the study as a whole: There was no known CMV status for donors, so expanded clonotype changes were possibly confounded.

This clonotype has more than one count but fewer than ten. Its antigen is as yet unknown. The authors ran a second PCR of 7 to 11 cycles using a sample-barcoded 5' primer and a J-beta primer mix. TCRdb itself ran the 5' RACE reads through MiXCR, one entry per CDR3 protein. This table holds some 1.5 million distinct CDR3 sequences, 35% to 45% found once. CDR3 length: 15 residues. Germline V gene sequence: CDR1 MGHRA, CDR2 YSYEKL. J was trimmed by 8 bases and V by 1 base; bases with no gene match: 5. V is TRBV4-1 and J is TRBJ2-1; 10 bases align to TRBD1. The sequence derives from a woman in her late teens or twenties in good health. The specimen was blood. CDR3 residues: CASSQVGGQGYEQFF. The CDR3, as DNA: TGCGCCAGCAGCCAAGTCGGGGGACAGGGGTATGAGCAGTTCTTC.